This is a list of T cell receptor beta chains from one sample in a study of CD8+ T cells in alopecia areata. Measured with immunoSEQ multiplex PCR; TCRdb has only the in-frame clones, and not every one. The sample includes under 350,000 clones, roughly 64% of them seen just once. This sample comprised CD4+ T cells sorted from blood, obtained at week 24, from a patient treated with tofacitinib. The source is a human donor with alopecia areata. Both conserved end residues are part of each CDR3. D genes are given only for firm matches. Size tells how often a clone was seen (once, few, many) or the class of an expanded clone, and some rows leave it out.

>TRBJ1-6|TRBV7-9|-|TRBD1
CASSLARPGQGNSPLHF
TGTGCCAGCAGCTTAGCAAGACCGGGACAGGGGAATTCACCCCTCCACTTT
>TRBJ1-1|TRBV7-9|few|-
CASSLVPGRTEAFF
TGTGCCAGCAGCTTAGTTCCAGGGCGGACTGAAGCTTTCTTT
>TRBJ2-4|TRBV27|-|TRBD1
CASSFLQGAAKNIQYF
TGTGCCAGCAGTTTTCTTCAGGGGGCGGCCAAAAACATTCAGTACTTC
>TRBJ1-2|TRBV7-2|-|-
CASSLGTGPYTF
TGTGCCAGCAGCTTAGGGACGGGCCCCTACACCTTC
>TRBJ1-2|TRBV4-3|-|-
CASSQGYGYTF
TGCGCCAGCAGCCAAGGCTACGGCTACACCTTC
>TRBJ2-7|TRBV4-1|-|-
CASSQGGPPNYEQYF
TGCGCCAGCAGCCAAGGGGGACCTCCCAACTACGAGCAGTACTTC
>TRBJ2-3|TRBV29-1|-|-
CSVEGGRGTDTQYF
TGCAGCGTTGAAGGGGGACGAGGGACAGATACGCAGTATTTT
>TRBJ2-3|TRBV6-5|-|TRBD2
CASSWGTSASTDTQYF
TGTGCCAGCAGTTGGGGGACTAGCGCTAGCACAGATACGCAGTATTTT
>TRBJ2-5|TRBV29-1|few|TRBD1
CSTSTGVGETQYF
TGCAGCACGTCAACAGGGGTTGGGGAGACCCAGTACTTC
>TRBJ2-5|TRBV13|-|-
CASSFGRETQYF
TGTGCCAGCAGCTTCGGTCGGGAGACCCAGTACTTC
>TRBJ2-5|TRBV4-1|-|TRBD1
CASSQWTGNRETQYF
TGCGCCAGCAGCCAATGGACAGGGAACAGAGAGACCCAGTACTTC
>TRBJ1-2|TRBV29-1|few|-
CSVDEGGYGYTF
TGCAGCGTTGATGAGGGGGGCTATGGCTACACCTTC
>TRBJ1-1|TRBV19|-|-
CASSITAGTEAFF
TGTGCCAGTAGTATAACGGCTGGCACTGAAGCTTTCTTT
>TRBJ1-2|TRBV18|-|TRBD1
CASSPPGTGLNYGYTF
TGTGCCAGCTCACCACCTGGGACAGGGTTGAACTATGGCTACACCTTC
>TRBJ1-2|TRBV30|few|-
CAWSFNGRATF
TGTGCCTGGAGTTTTAACGGCAGAGCGACCTTC
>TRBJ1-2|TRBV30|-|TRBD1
CAWTEWTGGGYGYTF
TGTGCCTGGACGGAATGGACAGGGGGTGGCTATGGCTACACCTTC
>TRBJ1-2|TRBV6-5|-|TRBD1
CASSLPGQGSNGYTF
TGTGCCAGCAGTCTCCCGGGACAGGGGTCCAATGGCTACACCTTC
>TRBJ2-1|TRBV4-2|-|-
CASSQETYNEQFF
TGTGCCAGCAGCCAAGAAACCTACAATGAGCAGTTCTTC
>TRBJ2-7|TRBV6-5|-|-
CASSSRVGYEQYF
TGTGCCAGCAGTTCCAGGGTTGGGTACGAGCAGTACTTC
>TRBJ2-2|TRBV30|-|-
CAWSVGPLNLLGGELFF
TGTGCCTGGAGTGTAGGCCCCCTTAACCTTTTAGGCGGGGAGCTGTTTTTT
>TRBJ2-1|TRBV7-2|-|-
CASSLDMRSEQFF
TGTGCCAGCAGCTTAGATATGAGAAGCGAGCAGTTCTTC
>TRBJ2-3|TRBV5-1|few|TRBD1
CASSSGQIFGDTQYF
TGCGCCAGCAGCTCGGGACAGATCTTCGGAGATACGCAGTATTTT
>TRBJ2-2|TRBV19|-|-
CASRIPLTGELFF
TGTGCCAGTAGAATACCGCTCACCGGGGAGCTGTTTTTT
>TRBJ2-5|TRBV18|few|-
CASSLSKGLETQYF
TGTGCCAGCTCACTCTCGAAGGGGTTGGAGACCCAGTACTTC
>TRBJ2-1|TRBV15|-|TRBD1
CATRTEGTGNEQFF
TGTGCCACCAGGACGGAAGGGACAGGGAATGAGCAGTTCTTC
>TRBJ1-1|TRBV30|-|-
CAWSPGGRGTEAFF
TGTGCCTGGAGCCCTGGGGGGCGAGGGACTGAAGCTTTCTTT
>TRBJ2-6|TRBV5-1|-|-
CASSPGSGANVLTF
TGCGCCAGCAGCCCAGGGTCCGGGGCCAACGTCCTGACTTTC
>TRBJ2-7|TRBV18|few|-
CASSLGSAPEQYF
TGTGCCAGCTCACTTGGGTCCGCCCCCGAGCAGTACTTC
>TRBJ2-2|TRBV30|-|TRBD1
CAWSWDSRTGELFF
TGTGCCTGGAGTTGGGACAGCCGGACCGGGGAGCTGTTTTTT
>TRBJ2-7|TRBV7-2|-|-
CASSLANPDEQYF
TGTGCCAGCAGCTTAGCAAACCCCGACGAGCAGTACTTC
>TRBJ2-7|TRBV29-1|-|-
CSAGTSRYEQYF
TGCAGCGCTGGGACCAGCAGATACGAGCAGTACTTC
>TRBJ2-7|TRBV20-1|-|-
CSAGDLYEQYF
TGCAGTGCTGGGGACCTTTACGAGCAGTACTTC
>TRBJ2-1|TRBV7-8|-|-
CASSLVEGNEQFF
TGTGCCAGCAGCTTAGTGGAGGGAAATGAGCAGTTCTTC
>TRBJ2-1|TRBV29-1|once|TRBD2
CSVEETGGAVEQFF
TGCAGCGTTGAAGAGACGGGGGGGGCAGTTGAGCAGTTCTTC
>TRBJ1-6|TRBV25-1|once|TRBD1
CASSPTGRYNSPLHF
TGTGCCAGCAGTCCGACAGGGAGGTATAATTCACCCCTCCACTTT
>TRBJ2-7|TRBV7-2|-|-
CASSLDRYSYEQYF
TGTGCCAGCAGCTTAGACCGATACTCCTACGAGCAGTACTTC
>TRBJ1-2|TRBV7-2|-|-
CASSLGAGGYTF
TGTGCCAGCAGCTTAGGTGCTGGGGGCTACACCTTC
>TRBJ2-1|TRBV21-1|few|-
CASSKGTSGAGGNEQFF
TGTGCCAGCAGCAAAGGGACTAGCGGGGCAGGGGGCAATGAGCAGTTCTTC
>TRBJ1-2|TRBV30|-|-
CAWSPRDGGYTF
TGTGCCTGGAGCCCCAGGGATGGTGGCTACACCTTC
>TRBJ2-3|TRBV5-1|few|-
CATRGGPSTDTQYF
TGCGCCACCCGCGGCGGGCCTAGCACAGATACGCAGTATTTT
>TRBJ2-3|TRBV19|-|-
CASKLRSSTDTQYF
TGTGCCAGCAAGCTCCGTTCTAGCACAGATACGCAGTATTTT
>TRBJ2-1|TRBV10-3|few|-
CAISGRGEQFF
TGTGCCATCAGTGGAAGGGGTGAGCAGTTCTTC
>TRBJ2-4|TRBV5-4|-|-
CASSLNGGLAKNIQYF
TGTGCCAGCAGCCTGAACGGCGGACTAGCCAAAAACATTCAGTACTTC
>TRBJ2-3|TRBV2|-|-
CASQRQAGSTDTQYF
TGTGCCAGCCAGAGACAGGCCGGGAGCACAGATACGCAGTATTTT
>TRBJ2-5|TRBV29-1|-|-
CSVVRGGETQYF
TGCAGCGTTGTACGGGGCGGGGAGACCCAGTACTTC
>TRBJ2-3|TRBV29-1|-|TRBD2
CSGGHLAGPSTDTQYF
TGCAGCGGGGGGCACCTAGCGGGGCCTAGCACAGATACGCAGTATTTT
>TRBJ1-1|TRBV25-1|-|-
CASSETGMNTEAFF
TGTGCCAGCAGTGAAACCGGGATGAACACTGAAGCTTTCTTT
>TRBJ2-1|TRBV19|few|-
CASSTRDSLTNEQFF
TGTGCCAGTAGTACGCGGGACAGTCTAACAAATGAGCAGTTCTTC
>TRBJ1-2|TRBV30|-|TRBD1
CAWSVQGGGGYTF
TGTGCCTGGAGCGTGCAGGGGGGCGGTGGCTACACCTTC
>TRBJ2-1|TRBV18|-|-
CASSPGHRGNEQFF
TGTGCCAGCTCCCCGGGACACCGAGGGAATGAGCAGTTCTTC
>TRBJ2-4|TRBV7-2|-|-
CASSLEARNIQYF
TGTGCCAGCAGCTTAGAAGCCCGAAACATTCAGTACTTC
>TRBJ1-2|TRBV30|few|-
CAWSVAYGYTF
TGTGCCTGGAGTGTGGCCTATGGCTACACCTTC
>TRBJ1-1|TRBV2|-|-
CASSELPTGRAEAFF
TGTGCCAGCAGTGAATTGCCCACGGGGCGCGCTGAAGCTTTCTTT
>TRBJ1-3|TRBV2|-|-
CASSEGQSFSGNTIYF
TGTGCCAGCAGTGAAGGACAGTCCTTTTCTGGAAACACCATATATTTT
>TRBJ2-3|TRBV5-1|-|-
CASSLNSVYSDTQYF
TGCGCCAGCAGCTTGAACAGTGTTTACTCAGATACGCAGTATTTT
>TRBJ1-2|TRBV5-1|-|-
CASSPVGGAYGYTF
TGCGCCAGCAGCCCGGTGGGGGGAGCCTATGGCTACACCTTC
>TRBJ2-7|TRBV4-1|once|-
CASSQSSTGTTYEQYF
TGCGCCAGCAGCCAATCCTCGACAGGAACCACCTACGAGCAGTACTTC